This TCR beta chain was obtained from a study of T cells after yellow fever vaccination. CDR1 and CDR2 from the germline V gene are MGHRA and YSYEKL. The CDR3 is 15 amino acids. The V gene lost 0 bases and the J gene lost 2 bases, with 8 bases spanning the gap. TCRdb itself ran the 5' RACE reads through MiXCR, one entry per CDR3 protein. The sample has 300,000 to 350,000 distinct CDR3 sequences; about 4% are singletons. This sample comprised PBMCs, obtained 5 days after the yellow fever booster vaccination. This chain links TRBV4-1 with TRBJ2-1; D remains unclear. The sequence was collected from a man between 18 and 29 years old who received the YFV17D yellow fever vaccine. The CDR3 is CASSQDFSPYNEQFF. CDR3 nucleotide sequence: TGCGCCAGCAGCCAAGATTTCAGCCCCTACAATGAGCAGTTCTTC.